Each of the 5 T cell receptor beta chains below was sequenced from the same sample in a study of breast tumors, draining lymph nodes, adjacent tissues. Breast cancer patients provided tissue from their axillary draining lymph nodes. TCRdb used MiXCR to reprocess the multiplex PCR reads, holding one entry per CDR3 protein. The sample consists of under 150,000 distinct CDR3 sequences, less than 20% of them appearing once. Sample: axillary lymph node tissue. Receptors were obtained from a female donor with breast cancer. Some clones in this sample may be carry-over from other donors' samples.

This clonotype was observed at least ten times. The genes are TRBV19 and TRBJ1-5; 7 positions match TRBD1. Germline CDR1 reads LNHDA; CDR2 reads SQIVND (reference sequence). CDR3 size: 13 residues. The V and J ends lost 3 bases and 5 bases, in that order; junction bases with no gene match: 1. This CDR3 is CASSITGDQPQHF. The CDR3 DNA follows: TGTGCCAGTAGTATTACAGGGGATCAGCCCCAGCATTTT.

This clonotype was recorded at least ten times. For the CDR3, the DNA is TGTGCCAGCAGCCCTCTGACTAGCGGGGGCTGGGAGACCCAGTACTTC. Amino acid sequence: CASSPLTSGGWETQYF. The chain couples TRBV7-9 to TRBJ2-5, with 12 bases identical to TRBD2. With 5 bases clipped from V and 5 bases from J, the junction kept 9 bases outside the gene matches. There are 16 residues in the CDR3. Per germline, CDR1 SEHNR and CDR2 FQNEAQ (reference sequence). Based on the CDR3 plus reference TRBV7-9 and TRBJ2-5, the full variable domain is DTGVSQNPRHKITKRGQNVTFRCDPISEHNRLYWYRQTLGQGPEFLTYFQNEAQLEKSRLLSDRFSAERPKGSFSTLEIQRTEQGDSAMYLCASSPLTSGGWETQYFGPGTRLLVL.

This clonotype was detected many times. This chain connects TRBV20-1 to TRBJ2-3; D gene ambiguous. Germline CDR1 and CDR2: DFQATT and SNEGSKA (reference sequence). V was clipped by 1 base and J by 4 bases, with 6 bases between them. The CDR3 runs to 12 residues. The DNA for the CDR3 is TGCAGTGCTAGAGTTGGGTCAGATACGCAGTATTTT. Translation gives CSARVGSDTQYF.

A note on this clonotype: A clone one base away is much larger, so this may be a read error. The chain combines TRBV3-1 with TRBJ2-2, with D hard to call. This CDR3 spans 13 amino acids. Per the germline V gene, CDR1 is LGHDT and CDR2 is YNNKEL (reference sequence). The CDR3 loop reads CASSHLNTRELFF. The CDR3 bases are TGTGCCAGCAGCCACTTAAACACCAGGGAGCTGTTTTTT. The full variable domain, rest sourced from reference TRBV3-1 and TRBJ2-2, is DTAVSQTPKYLVTQMGNDKSIKCEQNLGHDTMYWYKQDSKKFLKIMFSYNNKELIINETVPNRFSPKSPDKAHLNLHINSLELGDSAVYFCASSHLNTRELFFGEGSRLTVL.

The rearrangement joins TRBV3-1 to TRBJ2-5; D uncertain. CDR1 and CDR2 (germline): LGHDT, YNNKEL (reference sequence). V shed 4 bases and J shed 1 base, with 16 bases lying between them. This CDR3 region has 16 residues. Here the CDR3 reads CASSLGYRPSQETQYF. In DNA, the CDR3 is TGTGCCAGCAGCCTCGGGTACCGACCTTCCCAAGAGACCCAGTACTTC.